The 20 T cell receptor beta chains presented below share a single source sample, sequenced in a study of T cell clones after liver transplantation. The protocol was immunoSEQ multiplex PCR, while the TCRdb copy is restricted to in-frame clones and leaves out a portion. The sample has over 60,000 clones; about four fifths are singletons. The specimen comprised CD4+ T cells from blood, sampled before liver transplant. The source is a human donor who received a liver transplant.

The V and J genes are TRBV5-6 and TRBJ2-7; D tentatively reads TRBD1 or TRBD2 (5 bases each). The V end was cut by 4 bases, the J end by 7 bases, with 18 bases between. Germline lookup yields CDR1 SGHDT and CDR2 YYEEEE. This CDR3 is built from 14 residues. DNA of the CDR3: TGTGCCAGCAGCCATCGGGGACCTCTTCGAGAGCAGTACTTC. It yields the protein CASSHRGPLREQYF.

The genes are TRBV18 and TRBJ1-1; D gene unclear. The CDR3 runs 13 residues. CDR1 and CDR2 from the germline V gene are KGHSH and LQKENI. The germline V and J ends were trimmed by 5 bases and 4 bases, with 11 bases remaining between them. CDR3 amino acids: CASSTAEGTEAFF. CDR3 sequence (DNA): TGTGCCAGCTCAACCGCCGAGGGCACTGAAGCTTTCTTT.

The count of this clone is one. An end of the junction differs from the germline gene, which may be a read error. The CDR3 protein is CASSPSGRRNTKAFF. CDR3 DNA: TGTGCCAGCAGTCCCAGTGGTCGGAGGAACACTAAAGCTTTCTTT. This chain uses TRBV28 with TRBJ1-1, with D unresolved. Germline-derived CDR1 and CDR2 are MDHEN and SYDVKM. This CDR3 spans 15 amino acids.

The chain uses TRBV5-4 and TRBJ1-4; D is perhaps TRBD1 (6 bases). CDR3 length: 14 amino acids. The V and J ends lost 3 bases and 2 bases respectively, with 8 bases between them. CDR1 SGHNT and CDR2 YYREEE come from the germline V gene (reference sequence). CDR3 residues: CASSWDTTNEKLFF. The CDR3 DNA sequence: TGTGCCAGCAGCTGGGACACGACTAATGAAAAACTGTTTTTT.

The chain has TRBV5-8 and TRBJ2-1; 14 bases agree with TRBD2. The trim removed 4 bases at V and 9 bases at J, leaving 6 bases unmatched. In germline, CDR1 is SGHTS, CDR2 YDEGEE. This CDR3 contains 15 residues. The CDR3 spells CASSAPGTSGSEQFF. The CDR3 nucleotides are TGTGCCAGCAGCGCCCCCGGGACTAGCGGGAGTGAGCAGTTCTTC.

This chain's CDR3 is CAISEGTGAPGNYGYTF. The CDR3 region has the DNA TGTGCCATCAGTGAGGGGACAGGGGCCCCTGGTAACTATGGCTACACCTTC. The rearrangement uses TRBV10-3 and TRBJ1-2, with 10 bases matching TRBD1. The CDR3 spans 17 residues. V shed 2 bases and J 1 base; nucleotides not matched to a gene: 7. Germline loops: CDR1 ENHRY, CDR2 SYGVKD.

J is TRBJ2-4 and V is TRBV28, with D perhaps assigned TRBD1 or TRBD2 (5 bases each). The CDR3 length is 16 residues. Trimming shortened V by 2 bases and J by 5 bases, and 16 bases separated the two germline ends. The germline gives CDR1 MDHEN, CDR2 SYDVKM. CDR3 in DNA: TGTGCCAGCAGTTTAAGGCAGGGAGTTATCCAAAACATTCAGTACTTC. This translates into CASSLRQGVIQNIQYF.

The V call is TRBV5-4, the J call TRBJ1-1; D uncertain. V was clipped by 2 bases and J by 1 base, with 9 bases between them. Germline CDR1 is SGHNT and CDR2 is YYREEE (reference sequence). The CDR3 sequence is 14 residues long. The CDR3 DNA sequence: TGTGCCAGCAGCTTACAACGGAGGAACACTGAAGCTTTCTTT. Amino acid sequence: CASSLQRRNTEAFF.

This rearrangement joins TRBV28 to TRBJ2-7; D remains unclear. Germline V lookup: CDR1 MDHEN, CDR2 SYDVKM. V lost 5 bases and J lost 2, with 13 bases in between. This CDR3 spans 14 amino acids. DNA for the CDR3: TGTGCCAGCAGTCCCCTTGGCCTCACCTACGAGCAGTACTTC. Residues: CASSPLGLTYEQYF. Full variable domain (remainder filled in from reference TRBV28 and TRBJ2-7): DVKVTQSSRYLVKRTGEKVFLECVQDMDHENMFWYRQDPGLGLRLIYFSYDVKMKEKGDIPEGYSVSREKKERFSLILESASTNQTSMYLCASSPLGLTYEQYFGPGTRLTVT.

This clone was seen once. This chain joins TRBV7-2 and TRBJ2-7; 10 bases agree with TRBD2. Germline trimming cut 11 bases from V and 0 bases from J; bases unmatched to any gene: 16. The CDR3 has 17 residues. Looked up from germline, CDR1 is SGHTA and CDR2 is FQGNSA. CDR3 sequence: CASQGGSGRRGSYEQYF. The CDR3 nucleotides are TGTGCCTCGCAGGGAGGTAGCGGGAGGCGGGGCTCCTACGAGCAGTACTTC.

This clone was detected once. The CDR3 loop reads CASSLVQSYEQYF. CDR3 coding DNA: TGTGCCAGCAGCTTAGTTCAGTCCTACGAGCAGTACTTC. The rearrangement links TRBV7-8 to TRBJ2-7; D is uncertain. The CDR3 sequence is 13 residues long. Germline assignment: CDR1 SGHVS and CDR2 FQNEAQ. V shed 1 base and J shed 1 base, with 5 bases lying between them. Variable domain in full (rest from reference TRBV7-8 and TRBJ2-7): GAGVSQSPRYKVAKRGQDVALRCDPISGHVSLFWYQQALGQGPEFLTYFQNEAQLDKSGLPSDRFFAERPEGSVSTLKIQRTQQEDSAVYLCASSLVQSYEQYFGPGTRLTVT.

The chain joins TRBV5-4 to TRBJ1-1; possibly TRBD1 for D (6 bases). From germline, CDR1 is SGHNT and CDR2 YYREEE (reference sequence). CDR3 length equals 15 residues. V lost 4 bases to trimming and J lost 1 base, with 14 bases between them. CDR3: CASSPFGGQNTEAFF. CDR3 nucleotides: TGTGCCAGCAGCCCTTTTGGGGGGCAGAACACTGAAGCTTTCTTT. The full variable domain, completed using reference TRBV5-4 and TRBJ1-1, is ETGVTQSPTHLIKTRGQQVTLRCSSQSGHNTVSWYQQALGQGPQFIFQYYREEENGRGNFPPRFSGLQFPNYSSELNVNALELDDSALYLCASSPFGGQNTEAFFGQGTRLTVV.

The chain couples TRBV6-1 to TRBJ2-7; the match to TRBD2 covers 10 bases. CDR1 is MNHNS, CDR2 SASEGT, per germline. J gave up 2 bases and V 3 bases, and 4 bases lay outside the gene matches. There are 15 residues in the CDR3. The CDR3 region has the DNA TGTGCCAGCAGTGACCCCGGGACTAGCGCCTACGAGCAGTACTTC. Its protein product is CASSDPGTSAYEQYF.

The rearrangement uses TRBV27 and TRBJ2-3; TRBD2 aligns across 12 bases. Germline trimming cut 2 bases from V and 1 base from J; bases unmatched to any gene: 13. The CDR3 length is 20 residues. Germline V gene sequence: CDR1 MNHEY, CDR2 SMNVEV (reference sequence). CDR3 in DNA: TGTGCCAGCAGTTTAAATATGAGGGCTAGCGGGAGGGCCCGCACAGATACGCAGTATTTT. It specifies CASSLNMRASGRARTDTQYF.

This clone has a single count. V and J are TRBV7-2 and TRBJ2-1; possible D gene TRBD2, 6 bases. Between the trimmed V and J ends, which lost 11 bases and 3 bases, there was a span of 17 bases. The CDR3 length is 14 residues. The germline CDR1 and CDR2 sequences are SGHTA and FQGNSA. Written as DNA, the CDR3 is TGTGCCGCCCGGCAAGCGGGCGTCTACAATGAGCAGTTCTTC. Protein: CAARQAGVYNEQFF.

The genes are TRBV11-2 and TRBJ2-7, with 7 nucleotides matching TRBD2. This CDR3 is 15 amino acids long. V lost 3 bases, J lost 1 base, and 6 bases stayed unmatched. Germline-derived CDR1 and CDR2 are SGHAT and FQNNGV. This CDR3 is CASSFTSARSYEQYF. CDR3 nucleotide sequence: TGTGCCAGCAGCTTTACTAGCGCTCGTTCCTACGAGCAGTACTTC.

The V call is TRBV19, the J call TRBJ2-2, with D possibly called TRBD1 or TRBD2 (5 bases each). CDR1 and CDR2 from the germline V gene are LNHDA and SQIVND (reference sequence). Trimming took 2 bases from V and 5 from J, leaving 9 bases between them. The CDR3 has 14 amino acids. The CDR3 DNA follows: TGTGCCAGTAGTATAAGCAGGGAGACCGGGGAGCTGTTTTTT. It codes for CASSISRETGELFF. The full variable domain, with the rest looked up from reference TRBV19 and TRBJ2-2, is DGGITQSPKYLFRKEGQNVTLSCEQNLNHDAMYWYRQDPGQGLRLIYYSQIVNDFQKGDIAEGYSVSREKKESFPLTVTSAQKNPTAFYLCASSISRETGELFFGEGSRLTVL.

The chain has TRBV5-6 and TRBJ1-1; D is uncertain. Looked up from germline, CDR1 is SGHDT and CDR2 is YYEEEE. Trimming pared 4 bases from V and 5 bases from J, leaving 18 bases between. This CDR3 region has 15 residues. The CDR3 DNA sequence: TGTGCCAGCAGCCCGGTTGGAGGTCTCGGTACTGAAGCTTTCTTT. This codes for CASSPVGGLGTEAFF.

The rearrangement joins TRBV25-1 to TRBJ2-1; D unclear. The length of the CDR3 is 13 residues. Germline CDR1 is MGHDK and CDR2 is SYGVNS. V lost 2 bases and J lost 5, with 7 bases in between. The CDR3 spells CASSEGFDNEQFF. CDR3 coding DNA: TGTGCCAGCAGTGAAGGTTTCGACAATGAGCAGTTCTTC.

The rearrangement uses TRBV18 and TRBJ1-2; 8 bases are a match to TRBD1. This CDR3 region has 14 residues. Per the germline V gene, CDR1 is KGHSH and CDR2 is LQKENI. The J segment lost 6 bases and the V segment lost 3 bases, leaving 6 bases of the junction unmatched. CDR3 sequence reads: CASSPRQGRDGYTF. CDR3 nucleotide sequence: TGTGCCAGCTCACCCCGACAGGGGAGGGATGGCTACACCTTC. Filled out from reference TRBV18 and TRBJ1-2, the complete variable domain reads NAGVMQNPRHLVRRRGQEARLRCSPMKGHSHVYWYRQLPEEGLKFMVYLQKENIIDESGMPKERFSAEFPKEGPSILRIQQVVRGDSAAYFCASSPRQGRDGYTFGSGTRLTVV.